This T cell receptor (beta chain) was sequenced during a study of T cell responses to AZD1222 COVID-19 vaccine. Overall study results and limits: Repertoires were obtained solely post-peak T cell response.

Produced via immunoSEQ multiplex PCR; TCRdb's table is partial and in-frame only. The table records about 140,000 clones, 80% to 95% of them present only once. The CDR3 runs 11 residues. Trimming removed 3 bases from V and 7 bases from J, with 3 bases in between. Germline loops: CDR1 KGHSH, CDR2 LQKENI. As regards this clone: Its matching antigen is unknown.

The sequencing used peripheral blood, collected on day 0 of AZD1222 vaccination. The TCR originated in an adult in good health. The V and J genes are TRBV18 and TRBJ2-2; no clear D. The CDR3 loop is CASSPNGELFF. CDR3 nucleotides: TGTGCCAGCTCACCGAACGGGGAGCTGTTTTTT.